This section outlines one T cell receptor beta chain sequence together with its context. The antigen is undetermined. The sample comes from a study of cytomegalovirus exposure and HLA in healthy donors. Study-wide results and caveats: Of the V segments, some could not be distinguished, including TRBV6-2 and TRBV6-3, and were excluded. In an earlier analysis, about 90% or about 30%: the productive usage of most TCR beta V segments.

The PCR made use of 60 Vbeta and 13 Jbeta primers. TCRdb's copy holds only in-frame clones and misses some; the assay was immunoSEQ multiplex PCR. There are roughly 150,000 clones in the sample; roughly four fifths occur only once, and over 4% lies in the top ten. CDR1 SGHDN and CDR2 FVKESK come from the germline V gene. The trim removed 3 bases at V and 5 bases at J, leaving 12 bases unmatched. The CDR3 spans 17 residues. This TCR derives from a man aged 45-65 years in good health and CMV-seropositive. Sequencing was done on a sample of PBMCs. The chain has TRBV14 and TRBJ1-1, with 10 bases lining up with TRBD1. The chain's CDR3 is CASSQLPGQGMWTEAFF. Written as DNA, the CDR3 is TGTGCCAGCAGCCAGCTGCCGGGACAGGGGATGTGGACTGAAGCTTTCTTT.